Below are 30 T cell receptor beta chains sequenced from a single sample in a study of blood T cell repertoires in COVID-19. Data came from immunoSEQ multiplex PCR; TCRdb stores just in-frame clones and leaves some out. The sample consists of about 120,000 clones, around 83% of them appearing once. The sequenced sample was peripheral blood. The receptors shown here come from a man aged 55 to 70 with acute or convalescent COVID-19.

The chain links TRBV28 to TRBJ1-5, with D tentatively TRBD1 (6 bases). Germline V lookup: CDR1 MDHEN, CDR2 SYDVKM. The CDR3 consists of 16 residues. The V end was cut by 3 bases, the J end by 3 bases, with 15 bases between. CDR3 protein: CASSFPGEGYNQPQHF. The DNA for the CDR3 is TGTGCCAGCAGTTTCCCAGGGGAGGGGTACAATCAGCCCCAGCATTTT. The variable domain in full, with the rest retrieved from reference TRBV28 and TRBJ1-5, is DVKVTQSSRYLVKRTGEKVFLECVQDMDHENMFWYRQDPGLGLRLIYFSYDVKMKEKGDIPEGYSVSREKKERFSLILESASTNQTSMYLCASSFPGEGYNQPQHFGDGTRLSIL.

This chain links TRBV3-1 (or the pseudogene TRBV3-2) with TRBJ1-1, with D possibly TRBD1 on 5 matching bases. Germline CDR1 LGHDT, CDR2 YNNKEL (reference sequence). The CDR3 length is 14 residues. V was cut by 5 bases and J by 0 bases, with 10 bases left in between. The CDR3 DNA reads as TGTGCCAGCAGCAGCCGGACACTGAACACTGAAGCTTTCTTT. Encoded protein: CASSSRTLNTEAFF.

This clone was counted only a few times. The chain couples TRBV4-1 to TRBJ1-5, with D perhaps matching TRBD1 (5 bases). This CDR3 is built from 15 residues. Trimming removed 0 bases at V and 7 bases at J, with 13 bases between. The germline V gene encodes CDR1 MGHRA and CDR2 YSYEKL. CDR3 loop: CASSQDIGGYQPQHF. The CDR3 DNA reads as TGCGCCAGCAGCCAAGACATCGGGGGGTACCAGCCCCAGCATTTT.

The chain joins TRBV7-2 to TRBJ1-6; 10 bases align to TRBD1. The CDR3 is 14 residues long. The V gene's germline CDR1 is SGHTA and CDR2 FQGNSA. After removal of 8 bases from V and 7 bases from J, the junction contained 5 bases not matched to a gene. CDR3 region: CASGPGQGNSPLHF. CDR3 DNA: TGTGCCAGCGGCCCGGGACAGGGGAATTCACCCCTCCACTTT.

The V and J genes are TRBV28 and TRBJ2-2, with TRBD1 matching 9 bases. This CDR3 spans 16 amino acids. The V gene's germline CDR1 is MDHEN and CDR2 SYDVKM. The ends lost 3 bases at V and 5 bases at J; junction bases unmatched: 7. Written as DNA, the CDR3 is TGTGCCAGCAGTTTTAACACAGGGGGCGTGACCGGGGAGCTGTTTTTT. Translation: CASSFNTGGVTGELFF.

CDR3 region: CASSQAPGGGTEAFF. The DNA for the CDR3 is TGTGCCAGCAGCCAGGCCCCCGGGGGAGGCACTGAAGCTTTCTTT. The chain couples TRBV4-2 to TRBJ1-1, with D possibly being TRBD1 (5 bases). The CDR3 totals 15 residues. CDR1 and CDR2 (germline): LGHNA, YNFKEQ. Trimming stripped 3 bases from V and 4 bases from J, with 15 bases between.

The table lists this clone with a count of one. The CDR3 spells CATSRESPGQGGQPQHF. In nucleotides, the CDR3 is TGTGCCACCAGCAGAGAAAGCCCGGGACAGGGAGGCCAGCCCCAGCATTTT. J is TRBJ1-5 and V is TRBV15, with TRBD1 identical over 9 bases. With 0 bases clipped from V and 7 bases from J, the junction kept 10 bases outside the gene matches. The CDR3 spans 17 residues. The germline gives CDR1 LNHNV, CDR2 YYDKDF (reference sequence).

V is TRBV28 and J is TRBJ1-2, with 7 bases that match TRBD1. The V and J ends lost 6 bases and 4 bases, in that order; junction bases with no gene match: 2. This CDR3 is built from 12 residues. Germline CDR1 reads MDHEN; CDR2 reads SYDVKM. CDR3 sequence: CASRGQPYGYTF. CDR3 DNA: TGTGCCAGCAGGGGACAGCCCTATGGCTACACCTTC.

The chain links TRBV18 to TRBJ1-1; D is perhaps TRBD1 (6 bases). The CDR3 is 15 amino acids. Trimming stripped 2 bases from V and 4 bases from J, with 14 bases between. The V gene's germline CDR1 is KGHSH and CDR2 LQKENI. This chain's CDR3 is CASSPGTARGTEAFF. CDR3 DNA: TGTGCCAGCTCACCAGGGACGGCCAGGGGCACTGAAGCTTTCTTT.

The chain links TRBV2 to TRBJ2-7; no reliable D call. CDR1 is SNHLY and CDR2 is FYNNEI in the germline V gene. The CDR3 has 14 residues. Trimming cost V 6 bases and J 0 bases, with 12 bases left between them. The CDR3 nucleotides read TGTGCCAGCAGAGCTTCCGGGTTCTCCTACGAGCAGTACTTC. Its protein product is CASRASGFSYEQYF. The complete variable domain, with remaining parts taken from reference TRBV2 and TRBJ2-7, reads EPEVTQTPSHQVTQMGQEVILRCVPISNHLYFYWYRQILGQKVEFLVSFYNNEISEKSEIFDDQFSVERPDGSNFTLKIRSTKLEDSAMYFCASRASGFSYEQYFGPGTRLTVT.

This sequence joins TRBV5-4 and TRBJ2-1, with 7 bases fitting TRBD1. Germline CDR1 is SGHNT and CDR2 is YYREEE (reference sequence). This CDR3 has 16 amino acids. V dropped 4 bases and J dropped 3; count of bases not matched to a gene: 10. CDR3 sequence: CASSGQGDTVYNEQFF. CDR3 nucleotides: TGTGCCAGCAGCGGCCAGGGGGACACGGTCTACAATGAGCAGTTCTTC.

This clone appeared once. The chain links TRBV28 to TRBJ1-2; D is unclear. V shed 6 bases and J shed 4 bases, with 24 bases lying between them. The germline gives CDR1 MDHEN, CDR2 SYDVKM. There are 17 residues in the CDR3. The CDR3 nucleotides are TGTGCCAGCAGCGGTGAGGCCGGCGGGAATCTGGTCTATGGCTACACCTTC. Residues: CASSGEAGGNLVYGYTF.

This rearrangement joins TRBV24-1 to TRBJ2-3, with D maybe TRBD2 (6 bases). Trimming left V 6 bases short and J 5 bases short, with 14 bases between. This CDR3 is built from 14 residues. Germline CDR1 is KGHDR and CDR2 is SFDVKD. DNA of the CDR3: TGTGCCACCAGTAAGCCAGGAGGGTTAGATACGCAGTATTTT. It yields the protein CATSKPGGLDTQYF.

The chain employs TRBV28 and TRBJ1-1; 9 nucleotides align to TRBD1. Per germline, CDR1 MDHEN and CDR2 SYDVKM. CDR3 size: 15 residues. V shed 5 bases, J shed 4 bases, and the junction held 8 bases outside the gene matches. The CDR3 sequence: CASSMNRGRATEAFF. CDR3 DNA: TGTGCCAGCAGTATGAACAGGGGGCGGGCCACTGAAGCTTTCTTT.

The rearrangement links TRBV3-1 (or the pseudogene TRBV3-2) to TRBJ2-1, with 14 positions matching TRBD2. CDR3 length equals 18 residues. Germline CDR1 is LGHDT and CDR2 is YNNKEL (reference sequence). With V trimmed by 1 base and J by 7 bases, 9 bases remained unmatched. The DNA of the CDR3 is TGTGCCAGCAGCCAAGTAGGGGGACTAGCGGGAGTGATGAATGAGCAGTTCTTC. It encodes CASSQVGGLAGVMNEQFF.

This chain uses TRBV11-3 with TRBJ2-7, with 8 positions matching TRBD2. Germline trimming cut 5 bases from V and 1 base from J; bases unmatched to any gene: 7. This CDR3 spans 15 amino acids. Germline CDR1 SGHNT, CDR2 YENEEA. For the CDR3, the DNA is TGTGCCAGCAGCCTAGGGCCTAGCGGGTCCTACGAGCAGTACTTC. Its protein is CASSLGPSGSYEQYF.

The chain couples TRBV18 to TRBJ2-3; D not certain. This CDR3 has 12 amino acids. In germline, CDR1 is KGHSH, CDR2 LQKENI. Trimming stripped 5 bases from V and 3 bases from J, with 6 bases between. CDR3 sequence reads: CASSEETDTQYF. DNA of the CDR3: TGTGCCAGCTCAGAAGAGACAGATACGCAGTATTTT.

This clone was detected only once. V and J are TRBV29-1 and TRBJ2-7, with D possibly being TRBD1 (6 bases). The germline CDR1 and CDR2 sequences are SQVTM and ANQGSEA. The CDR3 sequence is 13 residues long. V dropped 0 bases and J dropped 2 bases, with 8 bases sitting between them. The CDR3 nucleotides are TGCAGCGTTGAAGAGGGGACAACCTACGAGCAGTACTTC. It encodes CSVEEGTTYEQYF.

The genes are TRBV28 and TRBJ1-1; 8 nucleotides agree with TRBD1. Germline CDR1 reads MDHEN; CDR2 reads SYDVKM. Germline trimming cut 1 base from V and 5 bases from J; bases unmatched to any gene: 6. The CDR3 sequence is 15 residues long. Here the CDR3 DNA reads TGTGCCAGCAGTTTATCATACACAGGGGGGACTGAAGCTTTCTTT. Translating gives CASSLSYTGGTEAFF.

The CDR3 loop is CASSLNRGISNTEAFF. The CDR3 DNA is TGTGCCAGCAGTTTAAACAGGGGGATCTCCAACACTGAAGCTTTCTTT. This sequence joins TRBV28 and TRBJ1-1, with 8 bases fitting TRBD1. Germline V gene sequence: CDR1 MDHEN, CDR2 SYDVKM. Trimming cost V 2 bases and J 2 bases; bases outside gene matches: 7. The CDR3 is 16 amino acids.

This chain uses TRBV10-2 with TRBJ2-7, with TRBD2 matching 8 bases. This CDR3 spans 13 amino acids. Germline V gives CDR1 WSHSY, CDR2 SAAADI. V lost 6 bases and J lost 5; bases outside the gene matches: 6. CDR3 sequence reads: CASRYSGGDEQYF. The CDR3 nucleotides read TGCGCCAGCAGATATTCGGGGGGGGACGAGCAGTACTTC.

V gene TRBV28 combines with J gene TRBJ1-1; D unclear. This CDR3 is 13 amino acids long. Germline V gives CDR1 MDHEN, CDR2 SYDVKM. V dropped 3 bases and J dropped 1 base, with 6 bases sitting between them. CDR3 DNA: TGTGCCAGCAGTTTGAGTGGGAACACTGAAGCTTTCTTT. It codes for CASSLSGNTEAFF. The entire variable domain, with the rest obtained from reference TRBV28 and TRBJ1-1, is as follows: DVKVTQSSRYLVKRTGEKVFLECVQDMDHENMFWYRQDPGLGLRLIYFSYDVKMKEKGDIPEGYSVSREKKERFSLILESASTNQTSMYLCASSLSGNTEAFFGQGTRLTVV.

The chain joins TRBV6-5 to TRBJ1-2; D call uncertain. Per the germline V gene, CDR1 is MNHEY and CDR2 is SVGAGI. Trimming removed 8 bases at V and 8 bases at J, with 21 bases between. The CDR3 is made up of 14 amino acids. The CDR3 nucleotides read TGTGCCAGCTCCCTGAGTTTGGGCGGGAGAGGCTACACCTTC. Encoded protein: CASSLSLGGRGYTF.

V gene TRBV4-1 combines with J gene TRBJ1-2; 7 bases are shared with TRBD1. The CDR3 length is 17 residues. Per the germline V gene, CDR1 is MGHRA and CDR2 is YSYEKL. V dropped 1 base and J dropped 7; count of bases not matched to a gene: 15. The CDR3 sequence is CASSQATQGQSFGGYTF. CDR3 DNA: TGCGCCAGCAGCCAAGCCACCCAGGGACAGTCGTTCGGTGGCTACACCTTC.

The chain has TRBV4-1 and TRBJ2-3; 8 bases fit TRBD2. J was trimmed by 3 bases and V by 1 base; bases with no gene match: 6. CDR1 is MGHRA, CDR2 YSYEKL, per germline. The CDR3 is made up of 16 amino acids. CDR3 residues: CASSQGIAGRTDTQYF. Here the CDR3 DNA reads TGCGCCAGCAGCCAAGGGATAGCGGGAAGGACAGATACGCAGTATTTT.

The chain has TRBV7-8 and TRBJ1-2; no clear D gene. Germline V gene data show CDR1 as SGHVS and CDR2 as FQNEAQ. The CDR3 is made up of 13 amino acids. Trimming removed 0 bases at V and 3 bases at J, with 5 bases between. CDR3 bases: TGTGCCAGCAGCTTAGCTCGCGACTATGGCTACACCTTC. As protein: CASSLARDYGYTF.

The DNA of the CDR3 is TGTGCCAGCAGTTTCTGGGGCGGGAAAGAGACCCAGTACTTC. Encoded protein: CASSFWGGKETQYF. V and J are TRBV28 and TRBJ2-5; D is perhaps TRBD2 (6 bases). Trimming left V 3 bases short and J 3 bases short, with 11 bases between. The V gene's germline CDR1 is MDHEN and CDR2 SYDVKM. The CDR3 spans 14 residues.

As for this clone: The junction departs from the called germline gene at one end, perhaps through a read error. The chain has TRBV19 and TRBJ1-1, with a weak D call TRBD1 (6 bases). Germline V gene sequence: CDR1 LNHDA, CDR2 SQIVND (reference sequence). This CDR3 contains 15 residues. CDR3 bases: TGTGCCAGTAGGACAAACGGACAGACGAACGCTGAAGCTTTCTTT. Translating gives CASRTNGQTNAEAFF.

In DNA form, the CDR3 reads TGTGCCAGCACCCAGGCGGGGACTGACTATGGCTACACCTTC. It specifies CASTQAGTDYGYTF. The V gene is TRBV28, the J gene TRBJ1-2; a possible D gene is TRBD1 (5 bases). The CDR3 spans 14 residues. The germline V gene has CDR1 MDHEN and CDR2 SYDVKM. Between the trimmed V and J ends, which lost 7 bases and 3 bases, there was a span of 15 bases.

The chain is built from TRBV11-2 and TRBJ1-2; weak D call: TRBD1 (6 bases). Trimming removed 0 bases from V and 8 bases from J, with 16 bases in between. The CDR3 consists of 15 residues. The germline gives CDR1 SGHAT, CDR2 FQNNGV. In DNA, the CDR3 is TGTGCCAGCAGCTTAGATCTAAGGACAGCCAGGGGCTACACCTTC. It is translated as CASSLDLRTARGYTF.